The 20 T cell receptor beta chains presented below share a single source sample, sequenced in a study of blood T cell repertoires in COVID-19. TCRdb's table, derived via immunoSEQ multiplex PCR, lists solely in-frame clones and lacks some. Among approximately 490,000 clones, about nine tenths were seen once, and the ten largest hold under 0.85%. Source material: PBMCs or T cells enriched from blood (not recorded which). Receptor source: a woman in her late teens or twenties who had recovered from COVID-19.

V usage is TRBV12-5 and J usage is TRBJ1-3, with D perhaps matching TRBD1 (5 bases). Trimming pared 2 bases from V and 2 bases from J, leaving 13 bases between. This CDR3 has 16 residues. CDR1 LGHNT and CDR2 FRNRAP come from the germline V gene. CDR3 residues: CASGLRKTATGNTIYF. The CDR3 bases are TGTGCTAGTGGTTTGCGGAAGACAGCCACTGGAAACACCATATATTTT.

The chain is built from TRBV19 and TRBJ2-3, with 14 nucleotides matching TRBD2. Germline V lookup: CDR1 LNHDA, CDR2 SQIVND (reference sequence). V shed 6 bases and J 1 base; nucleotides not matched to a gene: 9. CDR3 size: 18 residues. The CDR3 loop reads CASSLGTSGGWGTDTQYF. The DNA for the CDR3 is TGTGCCAGTAGCCTGGGGACTAGCGGGGGATGGGGCACAGATACGCAGTATTTT.

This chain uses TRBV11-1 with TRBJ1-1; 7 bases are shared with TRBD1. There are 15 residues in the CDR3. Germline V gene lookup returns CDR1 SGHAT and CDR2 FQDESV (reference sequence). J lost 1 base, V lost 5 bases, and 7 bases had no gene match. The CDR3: CASSVSGTENTEAFF. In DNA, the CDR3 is TGTGCCAGCAGCGTCTCCGGGACAGAGAACACTGAAGCTTTCTTT.

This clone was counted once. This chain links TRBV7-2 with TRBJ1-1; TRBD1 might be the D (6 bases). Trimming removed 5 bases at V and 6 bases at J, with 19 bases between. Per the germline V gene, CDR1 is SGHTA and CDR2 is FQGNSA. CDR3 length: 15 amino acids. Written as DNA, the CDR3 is TGTGCCAGCAGCCCCCGTAGAGGGGGGGAGCCTGAAGCTTTCTTT. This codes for CASSPRRGGEPEAFF.

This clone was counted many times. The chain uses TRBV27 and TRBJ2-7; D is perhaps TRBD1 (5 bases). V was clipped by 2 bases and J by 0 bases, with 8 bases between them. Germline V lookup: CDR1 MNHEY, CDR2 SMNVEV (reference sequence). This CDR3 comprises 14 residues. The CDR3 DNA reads TGTGCCAGCAGTTTAACCAGGGTCTCCTACGAGCAGTACTTC. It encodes CASSLTRVSYEQYF.

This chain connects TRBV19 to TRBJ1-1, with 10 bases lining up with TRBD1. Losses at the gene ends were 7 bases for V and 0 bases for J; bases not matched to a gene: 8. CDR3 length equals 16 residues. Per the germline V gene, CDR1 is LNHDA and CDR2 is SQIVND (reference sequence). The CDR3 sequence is CASIRGQGDVNTEAFF. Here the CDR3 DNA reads TGTGCCAGTATCCGAGGACAGGGGGACGTGAACACTGAAGCTTTCTTT. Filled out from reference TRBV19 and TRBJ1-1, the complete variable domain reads DGGITQSPKYLFRKEGQNVTLSCEQNLNHDAMYWYRQDPGQGLRLIYYSQIVNDFQKGDIAEGYSVSREKKESFPLTVTSAQKNPTAFYLCASIRGQGDVNTEAFFGQGTRLTVV.

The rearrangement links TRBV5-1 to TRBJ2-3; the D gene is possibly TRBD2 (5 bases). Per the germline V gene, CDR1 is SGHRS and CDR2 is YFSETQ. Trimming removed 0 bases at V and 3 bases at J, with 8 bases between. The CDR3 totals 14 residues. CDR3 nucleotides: TGCGCCAGCAGCTTGGGGCCGGGGACAGATACGCAGTATTTT. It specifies CASSLGPGTDTQYF.

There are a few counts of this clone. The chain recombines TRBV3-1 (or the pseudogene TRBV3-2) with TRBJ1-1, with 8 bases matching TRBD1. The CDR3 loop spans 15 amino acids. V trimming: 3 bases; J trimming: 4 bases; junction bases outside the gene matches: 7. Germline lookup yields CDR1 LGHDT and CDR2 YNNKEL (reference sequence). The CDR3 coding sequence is TGTGCCAGCAGCCACCTGTCAACAGGGGGCACTGAAGCTTTCTTT. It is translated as CASSHLSTGGTEAFF.

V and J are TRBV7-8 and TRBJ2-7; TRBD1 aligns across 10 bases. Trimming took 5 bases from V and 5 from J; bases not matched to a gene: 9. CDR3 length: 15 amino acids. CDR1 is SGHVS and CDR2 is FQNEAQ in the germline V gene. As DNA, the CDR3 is TGTGCCAGCAGCACAAGACAGGGGGCGAGGAACGAGCAGTACTTC. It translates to CASSTRQGARNEQYF. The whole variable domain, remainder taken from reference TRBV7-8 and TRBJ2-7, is GAGVSQSPRYKVAKRGQDVALRCDPISGHVSLFWYQQALGQGPEFLTYFQNEAQLDKSGLPSDRFFAERPEGSVSTLKIQRTQQEDSAVYLCASSTRQGARNEQYFGPGTRLTVT.

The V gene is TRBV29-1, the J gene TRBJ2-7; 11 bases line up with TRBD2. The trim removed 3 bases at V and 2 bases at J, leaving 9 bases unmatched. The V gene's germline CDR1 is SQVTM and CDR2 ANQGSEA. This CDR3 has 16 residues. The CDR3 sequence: CSVDGLAGGSAYEQYF. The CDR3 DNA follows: TGCAGCGTTGACGGTCTAGCGGGGGGTAGCGCCTACGAGCAGTACTTC.

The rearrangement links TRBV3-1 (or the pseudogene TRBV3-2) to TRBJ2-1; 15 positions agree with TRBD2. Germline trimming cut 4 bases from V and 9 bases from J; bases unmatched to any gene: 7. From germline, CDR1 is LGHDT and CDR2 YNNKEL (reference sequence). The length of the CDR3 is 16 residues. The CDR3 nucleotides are TGTGCCAGCAGCCCACCCGGACTAGCGGGGGGGGGTGAGCAGTTCTTC. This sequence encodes CASSPPGLAGGGEQFF.

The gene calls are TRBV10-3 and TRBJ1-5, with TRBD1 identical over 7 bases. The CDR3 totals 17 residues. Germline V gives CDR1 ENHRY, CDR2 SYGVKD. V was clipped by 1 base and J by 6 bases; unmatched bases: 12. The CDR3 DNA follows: TGTGCCATCAGTGAGTGGGAAAAGGGGGCATTAAGTCAGCCCCAGCATTTT. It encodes CAISEWEKGALSQPQHF.

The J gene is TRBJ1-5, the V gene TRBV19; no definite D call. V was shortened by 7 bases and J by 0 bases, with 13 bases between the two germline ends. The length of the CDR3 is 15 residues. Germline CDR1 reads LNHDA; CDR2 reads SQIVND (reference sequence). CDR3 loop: CASTQGLFSNQPQHF. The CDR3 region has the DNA TGTGCCAGTACACAAGGACTCTTTAGCAATCAGCCCCAGCATTTT. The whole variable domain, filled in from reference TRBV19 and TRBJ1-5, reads DGGITQSPKYLFRKEGQNVTLSCEQNLNHDAMYWYRQDPGQGLRLIYYSQIVNDFQKGDIAEGYSVSREKKESFPLTVTSAQKNPTAFYLCASTQGLFSNQPQHFGDGTRLSIL.

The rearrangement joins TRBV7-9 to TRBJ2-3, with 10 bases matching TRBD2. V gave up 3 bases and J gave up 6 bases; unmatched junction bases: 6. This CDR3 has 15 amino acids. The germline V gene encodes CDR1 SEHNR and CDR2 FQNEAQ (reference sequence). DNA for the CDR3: TGTGCCAGCAGCTTTGTAGCGGGGGGTCGGGATACGCAGTATTTT. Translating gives CASSFVAGGRDTQYF.

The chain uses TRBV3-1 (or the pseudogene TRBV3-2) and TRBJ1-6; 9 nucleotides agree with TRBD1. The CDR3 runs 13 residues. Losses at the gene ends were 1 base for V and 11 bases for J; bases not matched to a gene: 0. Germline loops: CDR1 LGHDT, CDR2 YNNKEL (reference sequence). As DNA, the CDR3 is TGTGCCAGCAGCCAAGGGACAGGGGCACCCCTCCACTTT. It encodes CASSQGTGAPLHF.

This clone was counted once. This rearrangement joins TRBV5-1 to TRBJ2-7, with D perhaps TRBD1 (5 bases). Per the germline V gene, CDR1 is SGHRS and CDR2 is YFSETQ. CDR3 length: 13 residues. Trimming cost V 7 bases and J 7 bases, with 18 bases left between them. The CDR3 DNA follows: TGCGCCAGCCAGCGCAACCAGGGAAGAGAGCAGTACTTC. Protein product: CASQRNQGREQYF.

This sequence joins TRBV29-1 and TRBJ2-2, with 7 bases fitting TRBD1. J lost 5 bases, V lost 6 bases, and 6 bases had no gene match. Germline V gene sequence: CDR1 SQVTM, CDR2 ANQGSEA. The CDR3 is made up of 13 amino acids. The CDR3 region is CSVDREKTGELFF. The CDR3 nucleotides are TGCAGCGTCGACAGGGAGAAGACCGGGGAGCTGTTTTTT.

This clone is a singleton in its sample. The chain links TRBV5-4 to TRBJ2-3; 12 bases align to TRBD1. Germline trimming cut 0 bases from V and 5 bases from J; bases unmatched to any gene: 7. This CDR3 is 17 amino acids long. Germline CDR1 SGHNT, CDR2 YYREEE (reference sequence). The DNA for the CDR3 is TGTGCCAGCAGCTTGGGTCCGGGACAGGGGGCGGGAGATACGCAGTATTTT. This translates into CASSLGPGQGAGDTQYF.

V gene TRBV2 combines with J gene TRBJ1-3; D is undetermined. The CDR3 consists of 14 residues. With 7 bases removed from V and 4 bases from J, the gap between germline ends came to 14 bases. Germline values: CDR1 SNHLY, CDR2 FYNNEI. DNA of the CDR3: TGTGCCAGCATCGACCGGTGGGCAGGAAACACCATATATTTT. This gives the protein CASIDRWAGNTIYF.

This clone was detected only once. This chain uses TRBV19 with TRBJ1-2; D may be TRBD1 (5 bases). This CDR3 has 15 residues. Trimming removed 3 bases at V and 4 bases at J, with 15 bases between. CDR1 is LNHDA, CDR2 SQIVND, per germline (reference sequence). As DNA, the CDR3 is TGTGCCAGTAGTATGGGCAGGGAGGTCCCCTATGGCTACACCTTC. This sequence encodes CASSMGREVPYGYTF.